The sample holds one count of the clone carrying this TCR beta chain. Germline-derived CDR1 and CDR2 are SGHRS and YFSETQ. CDR3 length: 15 residues. Trimming removed 4 bases at V and 4 bases at J, with 15 bases between. Amplification yielded TCR beta CDR3 regions, with RNA transcripts as the source. HTBI primers drove first-round RT-PCR of the TCR CDR3. Using its own MiXCR run on the multiplex PCR reads, TCRdb lists one record per CDR3 protein. The table lists around 420,000 distinct CDR3 sequences, around 13% of them singletons, with 5% to 6.5% in the top ten. These data belong to a study of T cells in Graves' hyperthyroidism and ophthalmopathy.

This chain links TRBV5-1 with TRBJ2-1, with a possible D match to TRBD2 (6 bases). This clonotype was obtained from a woman in her late teens or twenties with Graves' hyperthyroidism. The source material was blood. CDR3 amino acids: CASSTEGRIYNEQFF. As DNA, the CDR3 is TGCGCCAGCAGCACGGAAGGGAGGATATACAATGAGCAGTTCTTC.